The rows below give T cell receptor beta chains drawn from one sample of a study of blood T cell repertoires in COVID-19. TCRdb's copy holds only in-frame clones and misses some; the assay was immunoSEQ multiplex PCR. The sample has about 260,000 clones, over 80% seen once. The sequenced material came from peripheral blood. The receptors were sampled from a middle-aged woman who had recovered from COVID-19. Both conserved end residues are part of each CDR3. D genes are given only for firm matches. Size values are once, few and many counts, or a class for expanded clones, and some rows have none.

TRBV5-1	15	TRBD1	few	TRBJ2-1	TGCGCCAGCAGCTTGGCACAGGGGTCCTACAATGAGCAGTTCTTC	CASSLAQGSYNEQFF
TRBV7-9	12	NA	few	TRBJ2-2	TGTGCCAGCAACCTCGGCACCGGGGAGCTGTTTTTT	CASNLGTGELFF
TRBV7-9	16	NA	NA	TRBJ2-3	TGTGCCAGCAGCTCATCGCGGGGGCGGTCTTCAGATACGCAGTATTTT	CASSSSRGRSSDTQYF
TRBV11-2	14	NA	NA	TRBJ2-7	TGTGCCAGCAGCCCAACAGGGTTCTACTACGAGCAGTACTTC	CASSPTGFYYEQYF
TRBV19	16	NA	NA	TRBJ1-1	TGTGCCAGTAGTATAGCGGGACGCACTACAGGGTCTGAAGCTTTCTTT	CASSIAGRTTGSEAFF
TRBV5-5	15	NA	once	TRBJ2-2	TGTGCCAGCAGCCGTATTCTAGGCAGCGCCGGGGAGCTGTTTTTT	CASSRILGSAGELFF
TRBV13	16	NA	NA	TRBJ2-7	TGTGCCAGCAGCTCCACTCCCATAGGACAGTCCTACGAGCAGTACTTC	CASSSTPIGQSYEQYF
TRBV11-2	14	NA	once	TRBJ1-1	TGTGCCAGCAGCCCGGGGAGGGGTCGGACTGAAGCTTTCTTT	CASSPGRGRTEAFF
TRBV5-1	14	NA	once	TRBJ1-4	TGCGCCAGCAGCCCGCAGGGAACTAATGAAAAACTGTTTTTT	CASSPQGTNEKLFF
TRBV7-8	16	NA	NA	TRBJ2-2	TGTGCCAACGGAGCAGGGGCCTACCCGAACACCGGGGAGCTGTTTTTT	CANGAGAYPNTGELFF
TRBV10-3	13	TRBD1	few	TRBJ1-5	TGTGCCGCCACAGGGGGTGGCAATCAGCCCCAGCATTTT	CAATGGGNQPQHF
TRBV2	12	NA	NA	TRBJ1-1	TGTGCCAGCAACGGGGGGAACACTGAAGCTTTCTTT	CASNGGNTEAFF
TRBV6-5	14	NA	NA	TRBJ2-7	TGTGCCAGCAGTTACTCGAGCCCCTCCTACGAGCAGTACTTC	CASSYSSPSYEQYF
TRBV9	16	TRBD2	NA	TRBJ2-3	TGTGCCAGCAGCGTAGGGCTAGCGGGGGGCACAGATACGCAGTATTTT	CASSVGLAGGTDTQYF
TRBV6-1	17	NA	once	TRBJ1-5	TGTGCCAGCAGTGATTACCTGGGACTCCTTAGCAATCAGCCCCAGCATTTT	CASSDYLGLLSNQPQHF
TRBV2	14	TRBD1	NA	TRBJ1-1	TGTGCCAGCAGTCGACAGGGGATGAACACTGAAGCTTTCTTT	CASSRQGMNTEAFF
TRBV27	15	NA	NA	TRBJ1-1	TGTGCCAGCAGTTTAGGTGGGGAGGGGAACACTGAAGCTTTCTTT	CASSLGGEGNTEAFF
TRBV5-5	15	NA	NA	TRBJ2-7	TGTGCCAGCAGTTCCCCAGAGGACAGACTTTACGAGCAGTACTTC	CASSSPEDRLYEQYF
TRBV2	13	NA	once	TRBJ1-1	TGTGCCAGCGCTGCGGGAGAGGACACTGAAGCTTTCTTT	CASAAGEDTEAFF
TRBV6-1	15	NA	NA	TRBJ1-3	TGTGCCAGCAGTGAAGGTTATTACTCTGGAAACACCATATATTTT	CASSEGYYSGNTIYF
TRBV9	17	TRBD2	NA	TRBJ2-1	TGTGCCAGCAGCGTCCGGCCTACAGCGGGGCTATACAATGAGCAGTTCTTC	CASSVRPTAGLYNEQFF
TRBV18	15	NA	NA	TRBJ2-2	TGTGCCAGCTCACCCCGGACAGAAATCACCGGGGAGCTGTTTTTT	CASSPRTEITGELFF
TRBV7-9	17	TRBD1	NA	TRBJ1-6	TGTGCCAGCAGCGCCGGACAGGGGAGCTCCTATAATTCACCCCTCCACTTT	CASSAGQGSSYNSPLHF
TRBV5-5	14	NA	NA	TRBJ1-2	TGTGCCAGCAGCGCTGGACAGCCAAACTATGGCTACACCTTC	CASSAGQPNYGYTF
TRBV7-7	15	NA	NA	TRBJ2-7	TGTGCCAGCAGCTTAGGTCCCGGAGAGTCGTACGAGCAGTACTTC	CASSLGPGESYEQYF
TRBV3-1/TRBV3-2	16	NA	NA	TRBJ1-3	TGTGCCAGCAGCCAACCAGGGCAGAGCTCTGGAAACACCATATATTTT	CASSQPGQSSGNTIYF
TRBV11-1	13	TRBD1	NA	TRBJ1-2	TGTGCCAGCAGCTTAGACAGGGGTCATGGCTACACCTTC	CASSLDRGHGYTF
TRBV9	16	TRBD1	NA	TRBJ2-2	TGTGCCAGCAGCGTACTAGAGGGGGCGAGTACCGGGGAGCTGTTTTTT	CASSVLEGASTGELFF
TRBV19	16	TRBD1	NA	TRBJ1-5	TGTGCCAGTAGTATAAGGGGGCCTAGGAGCAATCAGCCCCAGCATTTT	CASSIRGPRSNQPQHF
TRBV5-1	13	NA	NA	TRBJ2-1	TGCGCCAGCAGCTTGGGAGCGTACAATGAGCAGTTCTTC	CASSLGAYNEQFF
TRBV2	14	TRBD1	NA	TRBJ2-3	TGTGCCGAGGGACAGGGGGCTCGCACAGATACGCAGTATTTT	CAEGQGARTDTQYF
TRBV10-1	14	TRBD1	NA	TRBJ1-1	TGCGCCTCGGGACAGGGGGCGTTGGGAACTGAAGCTTTCTTT	CASGQGALGTEAFF
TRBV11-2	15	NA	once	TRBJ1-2	TGTGCCAGCAGCTTAGATAGGTCCGGGAACTATGGCTACACCTTC	CASSLDRSGNYGYTF
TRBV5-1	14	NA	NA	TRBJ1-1	TGCGCCAGCAGCTTGGCCACCGGGGGGTCTGAAGCTTTCTTT	CASSLATGGSEAFF
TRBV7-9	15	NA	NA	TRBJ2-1	TGTGCCAGCAGCTCTCAGGGTGAGGCCTACAATGAGCAGTTCTTC	CASSSQGEAYNEQFF
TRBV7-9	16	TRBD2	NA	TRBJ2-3	TGTGCCAGCAGCCCTTGGACTAGCGGGGGGGAATATACGCAGTATTTT	CASSPWTSGGEYTQYF
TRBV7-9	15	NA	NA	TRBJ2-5	TGTGCCAGCAGCTACGGGAAACGTAACCAAGAGACCCAGTACTTC	CASSYGKRNQETQYF
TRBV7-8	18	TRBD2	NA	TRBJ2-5	TGTGCCAGCAGCTTACTATGGCTAGCGGGGGGCGGGGAAGAGACCCAGTACTTC	CASSLLWLAGGGEETQYF
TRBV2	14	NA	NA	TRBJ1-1	TGTGCCAGCAGCGTACAGTTTATGAACACTGAAGCTTTCTTT	CASSVQFMNTEAFF
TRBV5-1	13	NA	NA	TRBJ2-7	TGCGCCAGCAGCTTGGACGGGCGGGGCGAGCAGTACTTC	CASSLDGRGEQYF
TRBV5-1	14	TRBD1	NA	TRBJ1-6	TGCGCCAGCAGCGCCCGGGACAGGGATTCACCCCTCCACTTT	CASSARDRDSPLHF
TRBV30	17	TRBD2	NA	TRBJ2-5	TGTGCCTGGAGTGACGGGCTAGCGGGGGGCCTCCAAGAGACCCAGTACTTC	CAWSDGLAGGLQETQYF
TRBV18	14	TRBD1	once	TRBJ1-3	TGTGCCAGCTCACCCCGGACAGGACAAAACACCATATATTTT	CASSPRTGQNTIYF
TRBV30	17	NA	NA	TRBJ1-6	TGTGCCTGGAGCCCCAAGTACCAGGGCCCTTATAATTCACCCCTCCACTTT	CAWSPKYQGPYNSPLHF
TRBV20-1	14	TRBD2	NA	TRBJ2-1	TGCAGTGCTGGTGGGCTAGCGGTTTACAATGAGCAGTTCTTC	CSAGGLAVYNEQFF
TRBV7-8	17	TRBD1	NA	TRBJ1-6	TGTGCCAGCAGCCAAGGGACAGGGGGCTTCAATAATTCACCCCTCCACTTT	CASSQGTGGFNNSPLHF
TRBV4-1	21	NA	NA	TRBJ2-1	TGCGCCAGCAGCCAAGATAACGCGGCCCCTTCTATCGGGGGTCGTTTGAAGGAGCAGTTCTTC	CASSQDNAAPSIGGRLKEQFF
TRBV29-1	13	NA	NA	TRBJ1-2	TGCAGCGTTAAGAGCGGTGACTCTCTAGGCTACACCTTC	CSVKSGDSLGYTF
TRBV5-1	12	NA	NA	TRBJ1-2	TGCGCCAGCAGCTTATCAAACTATGGCTACACCTTC	CASSLSNYGYTF
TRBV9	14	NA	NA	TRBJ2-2	TGTGCCAGCAGCGTACTAACAGGGTCCGGGGAGCTGTTTTTT	CASSVLTGSGELFF
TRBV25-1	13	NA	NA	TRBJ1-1	TGTGCCAGTGCAGGCCAGCCGAACACTGAAGCTTTCTTT	CASAGQPNTEAFF